This TCR beta chain stems from a study of T cell responses to AZD1222 COVID-19 vaccine. Produced via immunoSEQ multiplex PCR; TCRdb's table is partial and in-frame only. Altogether more than 95,000 clones are present, approximately 90% being singletons, with the ten largest covering less than 8.5%. Germline V CDR1 and CDR2: SQVTM, ANQGSEA. The CDR3 runs 14 residues. Between the trimmed V and J ends, which lost 4 bases and 4 bases, there was a span of 16 bases. Remarks on this clone: Its target is unknown.

General observations from the study: Close to half of all spike-specific TCRs reportedly target regions of the variants that are unmutated. Mostly white British, mostly female donors; authors suggested clonal diversity may be underestimated. The span of vaccine-associated CD4 TCRs extended across spike, with dominance at 160-218 and 743-854.

The source of this sequence is an adult who received the AZD1222 COVID-19 vaccine. The chain uses TRBV29-1 and TRBJ1-2; a possible D gene is TRBD1 (6 bases). Sequencing was performed on peripheral blood, taken 28 days after the second AZD1222 dose. This CDR3 reads CSVVGRGPLYGYTF. The DNA of the CDR3 is TGCAGCGTTGTGGGCAGGGGTCCCCTCTATGGCTACACCTTC.